The 30 T cell receptor beta chains below all came from one sample that was sequenced in a study of CD8 T cells in Susac syndrome. RNA totalling roughly 0.45 to 1 ug underwent reverse transcription with random hexamers. TCRdb analysed the immunoSEQ multiplex PCR reads with MiXCR anew, one entry per CDR3 protein. The sample consists of a few hundred thousand distinct CDR3 sequences, roughly 85% of them appearing once. Sequencing was done on a sample of CD8+ T cells from PBMCs. The receptor source for this set is a human donor with multiple sclerosis.

The rearrangement links TRBV9 to TRBJ1-3; no clear D gene. CDR1 SGDLS and CDR2 YYNGEE come from the germline V gene. The CDR3 runs to 12 residues. Deletions cut 4 bases from V and 4 bases from J, with 6 bases between. The DNA of the CDR3 is TGTGCCAGCAGCCCGGAGGGAAACACCATATATTTT. Translating it yields CASSPEGNTIYF.

V is TRBV5-6 and J is TRBJ2-1; 10 bases map to TRBD2. This CDR3 comprises 16 residues. V dropped 0 bases and J dropped 4; count of bases not matched to a gene: 4. From germline, CDR1 is SGHDT and CDR2 YYEEEE. CDR3 coding DNA: TGTGCCAGCAGCTTGGAGGGACTAGCGAAATACAATGAGCAGTTCTTC. Its translation is CASSLEGLAKYNEQFF.

V gene TRBV30 combines with J gene TRBJ2-7; the D is unclear. The CDR3 is 14 amino acids. From germline, CDR1 is GTSNPN and CDR2 SVGIG (reference sequence). V lost 2 bases and J lost 3, with 14 bases in between. CDR3 residues: CAWSSLGQNYEQYF. The CDR3 nucleotides are TGTGCCTGGAGTAGTTTGGGCCAGAACTACGAGCAGTACTTC.

The chain employs TRBV20-1 and TRBJ2-7; 8 bases line up with TRBD2. CDR3 length equals 15 residues. CDR1 DFQATT and CDR2 SNEGSKA come from the germline V gene (reference sequence). V trimming: 0 bases; J trimming: 5 bases; junction bases outside the gene matches: 9. In DNA, the CDR3 is TGCAGTGCTAGAGATTCGGGAGGGGAGTCGCACGAGCAGTACTTC. This translates into CSARDSGGESHEQYF.

The V call is TRBV19, the J call TRBJ1-5; a weak D match, TRBD1 (5 bases). CDR1 and CDR2 (germline): LNHDA, SQIVND (reference sequence). V gave up 7 bases and J gave up 1 base, with 11 bases separating them. The CDR3 has 14 amino acids. CDR3 nucleotide sequence: TGTGCCAGTACCATTAGGGACAGCAATCAGCCCCAGCATTTT. Amino acids: CASTIRDSNQPQHF. The variable domain in full, completed from reference TRBV19 and TRBJ1-5, reads DGGITQSPKYLFRKEGQNVTLSCEQNLNHDAMYWYRQDPGQGLRLIYYSQIVNDFQKGDIAEGYSVSREKKESFPLTVTSAQKNPTAFYLCASTIRDSNQPQHFGDGTRLSIL.

The genes are TRBV29-1 and TRBJ2-1; D perhaps matches TRBD2 (5 bases). Germline V CDR1 and CDR2: SQVTM, ANQGSEA. Trimming shortened V by 2 bases and J by 4 bases, and 15 bases separated the two germline ends. CDR3 length equals 15 residues. In DNA, the CDR3 is TGCAGCGTTGAACCCGGGGTTCCCCATTACAATGAGCAGTTCTTC. It specifies CSVEPGVPHYNEQFF.

The chain has TRBV12-5 and TRBJ2-2; D possibly uses TRBD1 or TRBD2 (5 bases each). Germline-derived CDR1 and CDR2 are LGHNT and FRNRAP. Trimming cost V 6 bases and J 6 bases, with 11 bases left between them. The CDR3 extends over 13 amino acids. CDR3 region: CASGTWDAGELFF. In DNA, the CDR3 is TGTGCTAGTGGAACCTGGGACGCCGGGGAGCTGTTTTTT.

The V and J genes are TRBV27 and TRBJ2-1, with D possibly matching TRBD2 (6 bases). V lost 5 bases, J lost 7 bases, and 27 bases lay in between. Germline lookup yields CDR1 MNHEY and CDR2 SMNVEV (reference sequence). This CDR3 contains 18 residues. The CDR3 sequence: CASSLLGGGSLGSNEQFF. CDR3 nucleotides: TGTGCCAGCAGTCTCCTTGGGGGAGGCAGCCTTGGTTCAAATGAGCAGTTCTTC.

This clonotype occurred a few times. The rearrangement links TRBV7-6 to TRBJ2-7; 8 positions agree with TRBD2. Per germline, CDR1 SGHVS and CDR2 FNYEAQ. The CDR3 sequence is 15 residues long. V shed 4 bases and J 4 bases; nucleotides not matched to a gene: 9. CDR3 region: CASSSAGGGFYEQYF. CDR3 DNA sequence: TGTGCCAGCAGCTCCGCGGGAGGCGGGTTTTACGAGCAGTACTTC. Using reference TRBV7-6 and TRBJ2-7 for the parts outside the CDR3, the full variable domain is GAGVSQSPRYKVTKRGQDVALRCDPISGHVSLYWYRQALGQGPEFLTYFNYEAQQDKSGLPNDRFSAERPEGSISTLTIQRTEQRDSAMYRCASSSAGGGFYEQYFGPGTRLTVT.

The V gene is TRBV27, the J gene TRBJ2-1, with D uncertain. CDR1 and CDR2 from the germline V gene are MNHEY and SMNVEV (reference sequence). Between the trimmed V and J ends, which lost 11 bases and 0 bases, there was a span of 17 bases. This CDR3 spans 15 amino acids. CDR3 region: CASGYRVPSYNEQFF. In nucleotides, the CDR3 is TGTGCCTCTGGCTACCGGGTGCCCTCCTACAATGAGCAGTTCTTC.

The chain carries TRBV20-1 and TRBJ2-5; 8 positions match TRBD2. CDR1 is DFQATT and CDR2 is SNEGSKA in the germline V gene (reference sequence). This CDR3 is built from 14 residues. Trimming at V came to 2 bases and at J to 4 bases, leaving 6 bases not matched to a gene. Here the CDR3 reads CSARQSGRGETQYF. CDR3 nucleotide sequence: TGCAGTGCTAGACAAAGCGGGAGAGGAGAGACCCAGTACTTC.

The V call is TRBV30, the J call TRBJ2-7; 7 bases align to TRBD2. CDR1 GTSNPN and CDR2 SVGIG come from the germline V gene (reference sequence). The CDR3 is made up of 14 amino acids. Trimming cost V 0 bases and J 0 bases; bases outside gene matches: 2. The CDR3 coding sequence is TGTGCCTGGAGTGTTCTAGCGGTCTCCTACGAGCAGTACTTC. Translated, it gives CAWSVLAVSYEQYF. The whole variable domain, remainder taken from reference TRBV30 and TRBJ2-7, is SQTIHQWPATLVQPVGSPLSLECTVEGTSNPNLYWYRQAAGRGLQLLFYSVGIGQISSEVPQNLSASRPQDRQFILSSKKLLLSDSGFYLCAWSVLAVSYEQYFGPGTRLTVT.

The V and J genes are TRBV21-1 and TRBJ2-7; the table names TRBD1, a call not compared with the DNA. TRBV21-1 is described as a pseudogene. CDR3 length: 12 residues. CDR3 residues: CASTGLGCEQYF. The DNA for the CDR3 is TGTGCCAGCACAGGGTTGGGGTGCGAGCAGTACTTC.

V and J are TRBV5-1 and TRBJ1-1, with D perhaps matching TRBD1 (5 bases). The V and J ends lost 2 bases and 1 base respectively, with 15 bases between them. The CDR3 extends over 16 amino acids. Germline V gene lookup returns CDR1 SGHRS and CDR2 YFSETQ. The CDR3 loop is CASSFPRQGPNTEAFF. In DNA, the CDR3 is TGCGCCAGCAGCTTTCCCCGGCAGGGACCGAACACTGAAGCTTTCTTT.

The chain combines TRBV7-9 with TRBJ1-2; no definite D call. Germline loops: CDR1 SEHNR, CDR2 FQNEAQ (reference sequence). The V end lost 2 bases, the J end lost 2 bases, and 9 bases lay between the germline ends. CDR3 length: 14 amino acids. This CDR3 is CASSLIIGNYGYTF. In DNA, the CDR3 is TGTGCCAGCAGCTTAATTATCGGAAACTATGGCTACACCTTC.

The V call is TRBV29-1, the J call TRBJ1-1; D may be TRBD1 (6 bases). Deletions cut 5 bases from V and 11 bases from J, with 15 bases between. The CDR3 spans 11 residues. Per the germline V gene, CDR1 is SQVTM and CDR2 is ANQGSEA. CDR3 sequence reads: CSVLQGEGAFF. The DNA of the CDR3 is TGCAGCGTTTTACAGGGAGAGGGGGCTTTCTTT.

J is TRBJ1-5 and V is TRBV30, with D tentatively TRBD1 (6 bases). The CDR3 length is 13 residues. Germline V gives CDR1 GTSNPN, CDR2 SVGIG (reference sequence). V was pared by 2 bases and J by 7 bases, with 12 bases between. The CDR3: CAWSTGNGQPQHF. The CDR3 bases are TGTGCCTGGAGTACAGGGAACGGCCAGCCCCAGCATTTT.

The chain employs TRBV7-6 and TRBJ1-1; tentatively, D is TRBD1 (5 bases). Germline CDR1 SGHVS, CDR2 FNYEAQ. The CDR3 is 15 amino acids. V was clipped by 3 bases and J by 5 bases, with 16 bases between them. The CDR3 here is CASSFSPGDRTEAFF. Written as DNA, the CDR3 is TGTGCCAGCAGCTTTAGTCCGGGGGATAGGACTGAAGCTTTCTTT.

This chain uses TRBV27 with TRBJ2-7; 11 nucleotides line up with TRBD2. Germline V gene data show CDR1 as MNHEY and CDR2 as SMNVEV (reference sequence). The CDR3 consists of 15 residues. Germline trimming cut 8 bases from V and 3 bases from J; bases unmatched to any gene: 9. In DNA, the CDR3 is TGTGCCAGCGCAATCCGGCTAGCGGGAGGCTACGAGCAGTACTTC. Its protein product is CASAIRLAGGYEQYF.

J is TRBJ2-1 and V is TRBV11-2; the match to TRBD2 covers 10 bases. The V gene end was trimmed by 5 bases and the J gene end by 4 bases; junction bases not matched to a gene: 8. The CDR3 spans 16 residues. CDR1 is SGHAT, CDR2 FQNNGV, per germline. CDR3 residues: CASSSLAGGLYNEQFF. Here the CDR3 DNA reads TGTGCCAGCAGCAGTTTAGCGGGGGGCCTATACAATGAGCAGTTCTTC.

This clonotype was detected only once. The V and J genes are TRBV7-9 and TRBJ1-2; tentatively, D is TRBD1 (6 bases). CDR3 size: 18 residues. Between the trimmed V and J ends, which lost 0 bases and 2 bases, there was a span of 19 bases. Per the germline V gene, CDR1 is SEHNR and CDR2 is FQNEAQ (reference sequence). The CDR3 is CASSLASQQDRSNYGYTF. DNA for the CDR3: TGTGCCAGCAGCTTAGCAAGCCAACAAGACAGGTCGAACTATGGCTACACCTTC.

This clonotype was observed a handful of times. This sequence joins TRBV5-4 and TRBJ2-7, with TRBD2 identical over 10 bases. The V and J ends lost 0 bases and 5 bases, in that order; junction bases with no gene match: 11. CDR3 length: 17 residues. Germline V gene data show CDR1 as SGHNT and CDR2 as YYREEE (reference sequence). CDR3 residues: CASSLASGRGTPDEQYF. In nucleotides, the CDR3 is TGTGCCAGCAGCTTGGCCAGCGGGAGGGGCACCCCCGACGAGCAGTACTTC.

This chain joins TRBV20-1 and TRBJ2-7, with TRBD2 as a possible D gene (6 bases). The CDR3 loop spans 15 amino acids. Trimming took off 4 bases at V and 3 bases at J, with 19 bases between the two ends. The V gene's germline CDR1 is DFQATT and CDR2 SNEGSKA (reference sequence). CDR3 sequence: CSAMGPGLGNYEQYF. The CDR3 nucleotides are TGCAGTGCTATGGGACCGGGACTGGGGAACTACGAGCAGTACTTC.

Here the CDR3 DNA reads TGCAGTGCTAGTCCTAGCGGAGCTTGGGAGCAGTACTTC. Translation: CSASPSGAWEQYF. The chain joins TRBV20-1 to TRBJ2-7; 7 bases line up with TRBD2. The germline V gene has CDR1 DFQATT and CDR2 SNEGSKA (reference sequence). Trimming took 3 bases from V and 7 from J; bases not matched to a gene: 9. The CDR3 spans 13 residues.

The chain uses TRBV7-2 and TRBJ2-3; D remains ambiguous. Deletions cut 6 bases from V and 3 bases from J, with 19 bases between. The CDR3 runs to 16 residues. The germline V gene encodes CDR1 SGHTA and CDR2 FQGNSA. Here the CDR3 DNA reads TGTGCCAGCAGTTTTTCCTGGGGAAAAGGGACAGATACGCAGTATTTT. Residues: CASSFSWGKGTDTQYF.

The gene calls are TRBV6-5 and TRBJ1-4; 9 bases align to TRBD1. V dropped 2 bases and J dropped 7; count of bases not matched to a gene: 8. The CDR3 has 16 residues. CDR1 MNHEY and CDR2 SVGAGI come from the germline V gene. The CDR3 sequence: CASSYDLGTGSEKLFF. The CDR3 region has the DNA TGTGCCAGCAGTTACGACCTCGGGACAGGGAGTGAAAAACTGTTTTTT.

The rearrangement links TRBV9 to TRBJ2-1; the match to TRBD2 covers 7 bases. Per the germline V gene, CDR1 is SGDLS and CDR2 is YYNGEE. The CDR3 runs 15 residues. Unmatched junction bases numbered 10, after V lost 1 base and J lost 9 bases. The CDR3 here is CASSVFPAGAPEQFF. In DNA, the CDR3 is TGTGCCAGCAGCGTATTTCCGGCGGGAGCCCCTGAGCAGTTCTTC.

V usage is TRBV7-6 and J usage is TRBJ1-5; the D is unclear. The germline V gene encodes CDR1 SGHVS and CDR2 FNYEAQ. Trimming took 3 bases from V and 4 from J, leaving 16 bases between them. The CDR3 contains 16 residues. CDR3 DNA: TGTGCCAGCAGCTTTTTTCTCTCTACAGTGAATCAGCCCCAGCATTTT. Translating it yields CASSFFLSTVNQPQHF.

CDR3 loop: CASSLGTRAANEQFF. The CDR3 DNA follows: TGTGCCAGCAGCTTGGGGACTCGCGCCGCAAATGAGCAGTTCTTC. This sequence joins TRBV11-1 and TRBJ2-1, with a possible D match to TRBD2 (6 bases). V was shortened by 3 bases and J by 7 bases, with 16 bases between the two germline ends. The CDR3 is 15 residues long. Germline V gene data show CDR1 as SGHAT and CDR2 as FQDESV (reference sequence).

The V and J genes are TRBV4-3 and TRBJ2-2; a possible D gene is TRBD1 (5 bases). The germline gives CDR1 LGHNA, CDR2 YSLEER. CDR3 length: 14 amino acids. V lost 4 bases and J lost 5, with 11 bases in between. CDR3: CASSPTDTTGELFF. The CDR3 DNA reads as TGCGCCAGCAGCCCCACGGACACAACCGGGGAGCTGTTTTTT.